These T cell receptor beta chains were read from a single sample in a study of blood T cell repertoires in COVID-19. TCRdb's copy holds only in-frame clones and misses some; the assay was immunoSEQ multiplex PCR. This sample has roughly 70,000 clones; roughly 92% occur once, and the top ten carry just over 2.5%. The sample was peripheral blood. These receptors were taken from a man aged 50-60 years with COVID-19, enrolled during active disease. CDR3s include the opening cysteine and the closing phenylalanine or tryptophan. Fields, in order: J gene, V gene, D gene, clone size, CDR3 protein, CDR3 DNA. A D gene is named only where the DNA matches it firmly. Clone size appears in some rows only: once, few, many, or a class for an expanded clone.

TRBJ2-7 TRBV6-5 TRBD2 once CASGTSGTRGYEQYF TGTGCCAGCGGGACTAGCGGGACTCGCGGCTACGAGCAGTACTTC
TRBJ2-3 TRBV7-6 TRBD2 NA CASSSEVAGFSTDTQYF TGTGCCAGCAGCTCAGAAGTAGCGGGATTTAGCACAGATACGCAGTATTTT
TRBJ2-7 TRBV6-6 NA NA CASSSYSYEQYF TGTGCCAGCAGTTCGTACTCCTACGAGCAGTACTTC
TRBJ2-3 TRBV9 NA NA CASSVGSVMGTDTQYF TGTGCCAGCAGCGTAGGCAGCGTAATGGGCACAGATACGCAGTATTTT
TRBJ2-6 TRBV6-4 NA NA CASRLRGPGANVLTF TGTGCCAGCCGACTTCGGGGTCCTGGGGCCAACGTCCTGACTTTC
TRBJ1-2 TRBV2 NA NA CASSGGFDGYTF TGTGCCAGCAGTGGAGGATTCGATGGCTACACCTTC
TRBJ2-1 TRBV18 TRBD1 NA CASSPEQGAANEQFF TGTGCCAGCTCACCAGAACAGGGGGCAGCGAATGAGCAGTTCTTC
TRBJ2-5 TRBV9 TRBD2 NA CASSTLAGGQETQYF TGTGCCAGCAGCACACTAGCGGGAGGGCAAGAGACCCAGTACTTC
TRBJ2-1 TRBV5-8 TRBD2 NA CASSWGLAGGSYNEQFF TGTGCCAGCAGCTGGGGACTAGCGGGAGGGTCCTACAATGAGCAGTTCTTC
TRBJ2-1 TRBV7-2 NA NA CASSLHGTSKNEQFF TGTGCCAGCAGCTTGCACGGTACTAGCAAGAATGAGCAGTTCTTC
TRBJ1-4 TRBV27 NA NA CASSLGRGIEKLFF TGTGCCAGCAGTTTGGGCAGGGGTATTGAAAAACTGTTTTTT
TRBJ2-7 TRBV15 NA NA CATSRDIGNSYEQYF TGTGCCACCAGCAGAGATATTGGCAACTCCTACGAGCAGTACTTC
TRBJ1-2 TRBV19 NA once CASTTDYGYTF TGTGCCAGTACCACAGATTATGGCTACACCTTC
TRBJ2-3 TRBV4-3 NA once CASSQRKGLNTDTQYF TGCGCCAGCAGCCAGAGAAAGGGACTGAACACAGATACGCAGTATTTT
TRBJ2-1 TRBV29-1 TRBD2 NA CSAIPGLATNEQFF TGCAGCGCCATACCGGGACTAGCGACCAATGAGCAGTTCTTC
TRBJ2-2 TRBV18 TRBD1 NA CASSPSPPGQGSNGELFF TGTGCCAGCTCACCAAGCCCGCCGGGACAGGGTTCAAACGGGGAGCTGTTTTTT
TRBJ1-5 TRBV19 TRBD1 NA CASSPGQGGQPQHF TGTGCCAGTTCCCCGGGACAGGGGGGGCAGCCCCAGCATTTT
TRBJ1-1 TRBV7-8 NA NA CASSLEHTNMNTEAFF TGTGCCAGCAGCTTAGAACACACAAACATGAACACTGAAGCTTTCTTT
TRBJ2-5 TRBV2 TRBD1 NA CASSGDRAIETQYF TGTGCCAGCAGCGGGGACAGGGCGATTGAGACCCAGTACTTC
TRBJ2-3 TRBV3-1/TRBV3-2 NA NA CASSQEPVADTQYF TGTGCCAGCAGCCAAGAACCAGTAGCTGATACGCAGTATTTT
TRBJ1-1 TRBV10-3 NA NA CAISSNTEAFF TGTGCCATCAGCTCGAACACTGAAGCTTTCTTT
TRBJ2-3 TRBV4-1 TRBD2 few CASSWTSGSRSGADTQYF TGCGCCAGCAGCTGGACTAGCGGGAGTCGATCCGGGGCAGATACGCAGTATTTT
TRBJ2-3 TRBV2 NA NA CASSERVQGTRADTQYF TGTGCCAGCAGTGAAAGGGTTCAGGGAACAAGAGCAGATACGCAGTATTTT
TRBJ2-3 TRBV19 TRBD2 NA CASSIAAGGDTDTQYF TGTGCCAGTAGTATAGCAGCGGGAGGCGACACAGATACGCAGTATTTT
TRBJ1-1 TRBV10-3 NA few CAISAGGGRGMNTEAFF TGTGCCATCAGTGCGGGAGGGGGTAGAGGGATGAACACTGAAGCTTTCTTT